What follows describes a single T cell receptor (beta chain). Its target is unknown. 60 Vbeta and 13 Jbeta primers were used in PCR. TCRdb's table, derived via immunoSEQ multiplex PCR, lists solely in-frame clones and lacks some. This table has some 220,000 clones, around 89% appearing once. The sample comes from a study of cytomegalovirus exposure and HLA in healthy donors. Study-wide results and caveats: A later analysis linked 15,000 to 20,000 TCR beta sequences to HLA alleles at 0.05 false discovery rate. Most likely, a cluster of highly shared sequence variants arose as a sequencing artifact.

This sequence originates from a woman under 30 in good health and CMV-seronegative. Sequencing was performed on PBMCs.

The CDR3 loop is CASSVGGPGLAGVMQETQYF. The CDR3 DNA follows: TGTGCCAGCAGCGTAGGAGGTCCAGGACTAGCGGGAGTGATGCAAGAGACCCAGTACTTC. The J gene is TRBJ2-5, the V gene TRBV9; TRBD2 agrees at 13 bases. Germline CDR1 reads SGDLS; CDR2 reads YYNGEE. CDR3 size: 20 residues. With 0 bases clipped from V and 2 bases from J, the junction kept 13 bases outside the gene matches.